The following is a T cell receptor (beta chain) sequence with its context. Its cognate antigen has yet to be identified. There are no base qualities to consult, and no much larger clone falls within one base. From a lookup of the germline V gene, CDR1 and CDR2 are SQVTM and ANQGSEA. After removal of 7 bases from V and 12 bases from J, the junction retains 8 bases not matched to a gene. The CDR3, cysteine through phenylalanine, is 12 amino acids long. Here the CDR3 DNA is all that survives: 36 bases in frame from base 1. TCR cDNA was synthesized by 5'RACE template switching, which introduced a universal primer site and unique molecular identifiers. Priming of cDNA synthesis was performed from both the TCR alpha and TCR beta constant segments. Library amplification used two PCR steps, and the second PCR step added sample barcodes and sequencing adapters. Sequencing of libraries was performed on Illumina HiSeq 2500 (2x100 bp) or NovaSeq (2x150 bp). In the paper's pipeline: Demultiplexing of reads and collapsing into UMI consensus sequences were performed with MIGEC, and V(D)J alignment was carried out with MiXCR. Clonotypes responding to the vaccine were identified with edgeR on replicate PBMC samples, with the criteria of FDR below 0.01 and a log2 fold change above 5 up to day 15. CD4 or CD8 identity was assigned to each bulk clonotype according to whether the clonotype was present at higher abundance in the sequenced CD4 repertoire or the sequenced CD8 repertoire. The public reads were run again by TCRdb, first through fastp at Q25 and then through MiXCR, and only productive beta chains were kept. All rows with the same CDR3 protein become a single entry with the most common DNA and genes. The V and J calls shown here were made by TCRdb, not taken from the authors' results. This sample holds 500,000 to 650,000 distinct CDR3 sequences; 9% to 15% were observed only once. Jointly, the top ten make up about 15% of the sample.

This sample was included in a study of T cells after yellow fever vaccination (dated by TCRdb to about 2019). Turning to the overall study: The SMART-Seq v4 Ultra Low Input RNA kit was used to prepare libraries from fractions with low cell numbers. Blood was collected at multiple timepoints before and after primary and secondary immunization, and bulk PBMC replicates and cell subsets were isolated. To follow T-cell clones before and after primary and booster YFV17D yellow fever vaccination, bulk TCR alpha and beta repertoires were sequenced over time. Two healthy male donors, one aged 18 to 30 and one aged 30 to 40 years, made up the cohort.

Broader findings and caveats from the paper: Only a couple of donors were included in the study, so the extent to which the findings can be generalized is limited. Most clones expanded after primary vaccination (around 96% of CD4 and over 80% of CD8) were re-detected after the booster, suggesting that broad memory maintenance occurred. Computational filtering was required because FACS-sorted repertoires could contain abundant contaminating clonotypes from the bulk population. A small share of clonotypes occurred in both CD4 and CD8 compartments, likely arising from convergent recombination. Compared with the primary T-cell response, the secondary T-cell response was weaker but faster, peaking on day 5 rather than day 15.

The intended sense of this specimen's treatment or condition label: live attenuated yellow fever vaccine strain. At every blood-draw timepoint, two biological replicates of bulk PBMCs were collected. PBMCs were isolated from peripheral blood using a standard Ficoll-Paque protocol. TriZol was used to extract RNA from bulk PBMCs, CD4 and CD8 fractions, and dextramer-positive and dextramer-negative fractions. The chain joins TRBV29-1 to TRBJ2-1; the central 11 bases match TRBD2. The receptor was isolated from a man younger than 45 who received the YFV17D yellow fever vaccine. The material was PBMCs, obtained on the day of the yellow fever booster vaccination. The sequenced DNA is TGCAGCGCGGGACTAGCGGACCACAGGCAGTTCTTC. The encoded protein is CSAGLADHRQFF.